Below are 14 T cell receptor beta chains sequenced from a single sample in a study of T cell changes during pregnancy in multiple sclerosis. Profiled with immunoSEQ multiplex PCR; TCRdb holds only in-frame clones, not every one. The sample includes around 34,000 clones, 90% seen only once; the top ten take about 5%. Source: CD8+ T cells from peripheral blood mononuclear cells, taken after pregnancy. Receptors originate from a female donor with multiple sclerosis, enrolled in a pregnancy study.

The chain links TRBV27 to TRBJ1-2; D is unclear. CDR1 and CDR2 from the germline V gene are MNHEY and SMNVEV (reference sequence). The CDR3 runs 16 residues. Trimming took off 2 bases at V and 4 bases at J, with 17 bases between the two ends. The CDR3, as DNA: TGTGCCAGCAGTTTAGTGGGAGTGGAAAGGAGCTATGGCTACACCTTC. Translated: CASSLVGVERSYGYTF.

J is TRBJ2-1 and V is TRBV21-1; TRBD2 reflects the table's D call only, with no check against the DNA. TRBV21-1 is a recognized pseudogene. The length of the CDR3 is 17 residues. The CDR3 is CASSKWPGTSAWNEQFF. CDR3 sequence (DNA): TGTGCCAGCAGCAAATGGCCCGGGACTAGTGCCTGGAATGAGCAGTTCTTC.

The chain couples TRBV6-6 to TRBJ1-2; possible D gene TRBD1, 5 bases. The germline V and J ends were trimmed by 6 bases and 1 base, with 9 bases remaining between them. Germline CDR1 and CDR2: MNHNY and SVGAGI (reference sequence). The CDR3 is 13 residues long. CDR3 coding DNA: TGTGCCAGCAGACCACAGGTTAACTATGGCTACACCTTC. It yields the protein CASRPQVNYGYTF.

The rearrangement uses TRBV27 and TRBJ1-5; tentative D call: TRBD1 (5 bases). Between the trimmed V and J ends, which lost 8 bases and 6 bases, there was a span of 17 bases. CDR3 size: 14 residues. Germline assignment: CDR1 MNHEY and CDR2 SMNVEV (reference sequence). CDR3 residues: CASSPGGMGQPQHF. DNA of the CDR3: TGTGCCAGCTCCCCCGGGGGAATGGGTCAGCCCCAGCATTTT.

J is TRBJ2-2 and V is TRBV10-3, with 13 bases aligning to TRBD2. V was clipped by 6 bases and J by 3 bases; unmatched bases: 1. The CDR3 loop spans 15 amino acids. In germline, CDR1 is ENHRY, CDR2 SYGVKD. CDR3 nucleotide sequence: TGTGCCATCAGGGGACTAGCGGGATACACCGGGGAGCTGTTTTTT. Its protein product is CAIRGLAGYTGELFF.

This chain connects TRBV19 to TRBJ1-4; 11 bases are a match to TRBD1. The ends lost 5 bases at V and 7 bases at J; junction bases unmatched: 6. The CDR3 covers 15 residues. The germline CDR1 and CDR2 sequences are LNHDA and SQIVND (reference sequence). The chain's CDR3 is CASSLSDRGLEKLFF. The CDR3 DNA is TGTGCCAGTAGTCTTTCGGACAGGGGGCTTGAAAAACTGTTTTTT.

This chain connects TRBV9 to TRBJ2-1, with D unclear. V was pared by 4 bases and J by 4 bases, with 12 bases between. This CDR3 has 14 residues. Germline V gene data show CDR1 as SGDLS and CDR2 as YYNGEE. CDR3 nucleotide sequence: TGTGCCAGCAGCCCGGCGACGGGTTACAATGAGCAGTTCTTC. Its protein is CASSPATGYNEQFF.

In its sample, this clone was seen once. The chain carries TRBV6-4 and TRBJ1-1, with 7 bases that match TRBD1. The CDR3 is 14 amino acids. Per germline, CDR1 MRHNA and CDR2 SNTAGT. The J segment lost 1 base and the V segment lost 6 bases, leaving 5 bases of the junction unmatched. CDR3 bases: TGTGCCAGCAGATCAGGACAGGAGAACACTGAAGCTTTCTTT. It encodes CASRSGQENTEAFF.

The chain has TRBV5-6 and TRBJ2-1; 8 bases fit TRBD2. V gave up 1 base and J gave up 4 bases; unmatched junction bases: 4. Germline CDR1 and CDR2: SGHDT and YYEEEE. There are 15 residues in the CDR3. CDR3 nucleotide sequence: TGTGCCAGCAGCTTGATAGCGGGGACTTACAATGAGCAGTTCTTC. Its protein product is CASSLIAGTYNEQFF.

Only a few counts were recorded for this clone. The chain joins TRBV7-3 to TRBJ2-7, with 9 bases matching TRBD1. The CDR3 is made up of 13 amino acids. The germline gives CDR1 SGHTA, CDR2 FQGTGA. Germline trimming cut 4 bases from V and 3 bases from J; bases unmatched to any gene: 1. The CDR3 region has the DNA TGTGCCAGCAGCTGGGGACAGGGCTACGAGCAGTACTTC. Translation gives CASSWGQGYEQYF.

The CDR3 loop is CASTSGREPDTQYF. Written as DNA, the CDR3 is TGTGCCAGCACCTCGGGTCGGGAACCAGATACGCAGTATTTT. The chain couples TRBV9 to TRBJ2-3; a possible D gene is TRBD2 (5 bases). The germline V gene encodes CDR1 SGDLS and CDR2 YYNGEE. CDR3 length: 14 amino acids. V gave up 6 bases and J gave up 4 bases, with 15 bases separating them. Together with reference TRBV9 and TRBJ2-3, the CDR3 gives the full variable domain: DSGVTQTPKHLITATGQRVTLRCSPRSGDLSVYWYQQSLDQGLQFLIQYYNGEERAKGNILERFSAQQFPDLHSELNLSSLELGDSALYFCASTSGREPDTQYFGPGTRLTVL.

This chain joins TRBV5-1 and TRBJ2-3; D unresolved. The CDR3 is 16 amino acids. V lost 3 bases to trimming and J lost 2 bases, with 16 bases between them. The germline gives CDR1 SGHRS, CDR2 YFSETQ. The CDR3 bases are TGCGCCAGCAGCTCAACTATAGCCCCTTCCACAGATACGCAGTATTTT. Its translation: CASSSTIAPSTDTQYF.

The gene calls are TRBV4-2 and TRBJ1-2; D possibly corresponds to TRBD1 (5 bases). The CDR3 runs 17 residues. V was trimmed by 2 bases and J by 0 bases, leaving 16 bases between them. Germline assignment: CDR1 LGHNA and CDR2 YNFKEQ. The CDR3 protein is CASSQPRPTGPNYGYTF. DNA for the CDR3: TGTGCCAGCAGCCAACCCAGGCCTACAGGCCCTAACTATGGCTACACCTTC.

The chain uses TRBV30 and TRBJ2-1; D unresolved. The V and J ends lost 5 bases and 8 bases respectively, with 10 bases between them. The CDR3 loop spans 11 amino acids. CDR1 and CDR2 from the germline V gene are GTSNPN and SVGIG (reference sequence). The CDR3 loop reads CAWGRQDEQFF. In DNA, the CDR3 is TGTGCCTGGGGCCGTCAGGATGAGCAGTTCTTC.